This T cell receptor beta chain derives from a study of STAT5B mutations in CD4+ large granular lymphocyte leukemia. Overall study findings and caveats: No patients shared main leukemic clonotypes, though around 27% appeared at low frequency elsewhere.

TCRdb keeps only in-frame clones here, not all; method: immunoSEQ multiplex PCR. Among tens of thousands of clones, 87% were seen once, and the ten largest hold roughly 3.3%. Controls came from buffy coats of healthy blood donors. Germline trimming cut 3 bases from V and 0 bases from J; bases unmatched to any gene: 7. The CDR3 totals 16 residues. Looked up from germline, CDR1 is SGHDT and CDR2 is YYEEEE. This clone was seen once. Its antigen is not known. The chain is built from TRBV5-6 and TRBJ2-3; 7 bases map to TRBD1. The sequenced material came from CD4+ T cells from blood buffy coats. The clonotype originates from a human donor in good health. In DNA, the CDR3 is TGTGCCAGCAGCTCCCCGGGACAGAGTAGCACAGATACGCAGTATTTT. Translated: CASSSPGQSSTDTQYF.